What follows is one T cell receptor (beta chain) and its context. This sample stems from a study of shared clonotypes between healthy human individuals. Germline V CDR1 and CDR2: SGHNT, YYREEE (reference sequence). Trimming left V 0 bases short and J 2 bases short, with 9 bases between. The CDR3 totals 15 residues. The table came from immunoSEQ multiplex PCR; TCRdb's copy has only in-frame clones and leaves some out. The sample lists hundreds of thousands of clones, 95% occurring once. CD45RO negativity and positive selection for CCR7 defined naive CD8 cells, a population that excluded terminally differentiated effector memory CD45RA+ cells.

The chain recombines TRBV5-4 with TRBJ2-1, with D perhaps TRBD1 (5 bases). Material for sequencing was naive CD8+ T cells sorted from blood. This TCR was sampled from a woman between 25 and 40 years old in good health. The CDR3 DNA is TGTGCCAGCAGCTTGGGACAGTTGCCCTACAATGAGCAGTTCTTC. The encoded protein is CASSLGQLPYNEQFF.